This T cell receptor beta chain was recovered during a study of T cells in tuberculosis. At the level of the study: CD1B tetramers identified T cells specific for mycobacterial lipid GMM.

Clones were sequenced by immunoSEQ multiplex PCR, and TCRdb holds only the in-frame ones, with some missing. In the table there are around 30,000 clones, 90% to 95% of which are singletons. Time point reported: new active TB diagnosis, blood taken before or within 7 days of starting treatment. The CDR3 contains 19 residues. Trimming at V came to 1 base and at J to 0 bases, leaving 10 bases not matched to a gene. Germline assignment: CDR1 LGHNA and CDR2 YNFKEQ. The source material was PBMCs, sampled at tuberculosis diagnosis. The source is an adult with tuberculosis. The chain couples TRBV4-2 to TRBJ2-1; TRBD2 aligns across 9 bases. CDR3 loop: CASSQASGARSSSYNEQFF. The CDR3 coding sequence is TGTGCCAGCAGCCAAGCTAGCGGGGCCCGGTCCAGCTCCTACAATGAGCAGTTCTTC.